This T cell receptor (beta chain) was sequenced for a study of human T cells and chemical hapten exposure. Overall study results and limits: Expanded TCRs made up significantly more big CDR3 similarity clusters than controls did.

In its sample, this clonotype was seen many times. Its cognate antigen is unknown. The time point is: patch test 1, 2 weeks after DPC sensitization. Treatment meaning: therapeutic diphenylcyclopropenone sensitization with weekly scalp DPC. The donor pool consisted of alopecia patients aged 18 to 70 years, considered suitable for DPC. Unfractionated whole blood yielded total RNA. One entry per CDR3 protein results from TCRdb running MiXCR on the RACE reads. Of some 91,000 distinct CDR3 sequences in the sample, under 15% are singletons; the top ten hold less than 2.5%. The material was whole blood, obtained in connection with sensitization to the hapten diphenylcyclopropenone (DPC). The TCR was taken from a woman aged 40 to 50 with alopecia areata. Some clones in this sample may be carry-over from other donors' samples.

The CDR3 bases are TGTGCCAGCAGTTCCTGGGGCAGCCAAGAGACCCAGTACTTC. Its protein product is CASSSWGSQETQYF. The chain combines TRBV27 with TRBJ2-5; tentatively, D is TRBD1 (5 bases). This CDR3 contains 14 residues. CDR1 MNHEY and CDR2 SMNVEV come from the germline V gene (reference sequence). Trimming pared 4 bases from V and 1 base from J, leaving 10 bases between.